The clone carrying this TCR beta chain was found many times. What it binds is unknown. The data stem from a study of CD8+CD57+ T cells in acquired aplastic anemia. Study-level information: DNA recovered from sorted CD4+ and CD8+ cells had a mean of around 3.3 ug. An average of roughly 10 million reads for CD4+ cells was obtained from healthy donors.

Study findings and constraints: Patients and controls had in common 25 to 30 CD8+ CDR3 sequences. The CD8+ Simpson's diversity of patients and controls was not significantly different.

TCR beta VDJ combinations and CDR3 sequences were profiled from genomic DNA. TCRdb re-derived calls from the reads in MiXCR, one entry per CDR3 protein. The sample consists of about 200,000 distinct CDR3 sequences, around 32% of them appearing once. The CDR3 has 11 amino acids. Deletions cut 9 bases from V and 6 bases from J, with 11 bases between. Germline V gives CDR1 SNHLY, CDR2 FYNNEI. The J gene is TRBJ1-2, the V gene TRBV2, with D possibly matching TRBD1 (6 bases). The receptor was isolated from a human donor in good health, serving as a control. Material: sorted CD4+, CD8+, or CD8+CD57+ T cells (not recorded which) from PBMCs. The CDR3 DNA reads TGTGCCAGGAATACAGGGAATGGCTACACCTTC. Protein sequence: CARNTGNGYTF.